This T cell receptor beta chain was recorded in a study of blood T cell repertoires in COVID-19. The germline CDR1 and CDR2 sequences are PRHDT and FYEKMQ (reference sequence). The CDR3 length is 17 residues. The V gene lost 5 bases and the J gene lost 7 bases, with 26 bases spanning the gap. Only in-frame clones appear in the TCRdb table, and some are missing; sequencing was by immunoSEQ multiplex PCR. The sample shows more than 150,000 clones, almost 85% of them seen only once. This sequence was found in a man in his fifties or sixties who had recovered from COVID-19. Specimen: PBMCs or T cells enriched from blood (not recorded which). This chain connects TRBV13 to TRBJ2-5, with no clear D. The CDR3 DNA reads TGTGCCAGCAGCCCCCCCCTTGGGCTCAATCCAGTGGGGACCCAGTACTTC. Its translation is CASSPPLGLNPVGTQYF.